The rows below give T cell receptor beta chains drawn from one sample of a study of T cell responses to AZD1222 COVID-19 vaccine. Produced via immunoSEQ multiplex PCR; TCRdb's table is partial and in-frame only. Here the sample spans some 170,000 clones, just under 90% being singletons. Sequencing was performed on peripheral blood, taken 28 days after the second dose of the MenACWY control vaccine. All receptors come from an adult who received the MenACWY meningococcal vaccine as a control. Both conserved end residues are trimmed from each CDR3. D genes are given only for firm matches.

v_gene | d_gene | CDR3aa
TRBV4-3 | TRBD1 | ASSQDWYGQGRYGYT
TRBV7-8 | TRBD2 | ASSSWTSVSNEQF
TRBV29-1 | TRBD1 | SADRGSGYT
TRBV19 | TRBD1 | ASSSSRDRASYEQY
TRBV6-1 | NA | ASSPSRDYGYT
TRBV6-5 | NA | ASTPGSGSTDTQY
TRBV27 | NA | ASMAHLDSDYEQF
TRBV2 | NA | ASVGSGANVLT
TRBV4-3 | TRBD2 | ASSQEGGRRDTQY
TRBV29-1 | NA | SVESGDETQY
TRBV28 | TRBD1 | ASRGQGEEAPYEQY
TRBV14 | NA | ASSQELRTGIVVQPQH
TRBV29-1 | TRBD2 | SVLRTSGNYQTYNEQF
TRBV7-2 | TRBD1 | ASSPTDRALVYT
TRBV28 | TRBD2 | AISNGRDYQY
TRBV4-3 | NA | ASSQDRGDWAF
TRBV4-1 | NA | ASSQDVKAPYT
TRBV10-1 | NA | ASSEYQSSYEQY
TRBV7-2 | NA | ASSLGTANTGELF
TRBV7-9 | NA | ASSAGGQGVNTEAF
TRBV5-1 | NA | ASSLVSGAMNTEAF
TRBV28 | NA | ASSLDGNQPQH
TRBV11-2 | NA | ASSLGRGTQY
TRBV5-4 | NA | ASSLDRGPTRTIY
TRBV19 | NA | ASGHLDTEAF
TRBV9 | TRBD2 | ASSVVPQGLAGGPYNEQF
TRBV28 | NA | ASSLTARYGYT
TRBV28 | TRBD1 | ASSTLGQGNYGYT
TRBV3-1/TRBV3-2 | TRBD1 | ASSPVAGTGAYEQY
TRBV11-2 | NA | ASSARFGGYT
TRBV10-3 | NA | AISAGNTIY
TRBV28 | NA | ASSLGGDNQPQH
TRBV6-2/TRBV6-3 | NA | ASSYSYGSGAYSNQPQH
TRBV27 | NA | ASSTVSDGSTDTQY
TRBV4-2 | NA | ASSQDLGKGSPLH
TRBV7-8 | NA | ASSSNPTAPLH
TRBV18 | NA | ASSPNRQIGDGYT
TRBV10-2 | TRBD2 | ASVLAGAYEQY
TRBV11-3 | TRBD2 | ASSWGGTDTQY
TRBV18 | NA | ASSPGVAGGYT
TRBV24-1 | TRBD2 | ATSDPGLAGTDTQY
TRBV5-1 | TRBD1 | ASSLSGGDGYT
TRBV3-1/TRBV3-2 | NA | ASSLIQQGPGETQY
TRBV7-9 | NA | ASSLEGHTEAF
TRBV6-5 | NA | ASSLGRSTGELF
TRBV2 | NA | ASSEAPPEAF
TRBV18 | TRBD2 | ASSPPSLAGANEQF
TRBV19 | NA | ASSIVLVTTEAF
TRBV7-2 | NA | ASSLGGDNSPLH
TRBV27 | NA | ASSFLAGATEAF
TRBV7-3 | NA | ASSARGPGELF
TRBV5-8 | NA | ASSLGQGGQETQY
TRBV19 | NA | ASSGGGFFEETQY
TRBV18 | NA | ASSLLSELWGYT
TRBV19 | TRBD2 | ASSIERLAGARIREQF
TRBV12-3/TRBV12-4 | TRBD1 | ASSWDRDQPQH
TRBV10-3 | TRBD1 | AISETGGVTGAQPQH
TRBV19 | TRBD1 | ASSSDRGRAPLH
TRBV6-5 | NA | ASKPRGPQDTIY